This TCR beta chain came from a study of control samples from healthy donors and cancer patients. Sequencing was performed with immunoSEQ multiplex PCR; in TCRdb, only in-frame clones are kept and a portion is missing. Among 350,000 to 450,000 clones, approximately 92% were seen once, and the ten largest hold approximately 6.3%. Germline V gene sequence: CDR1 MNHEY, CDR2 SVGAGI. The germline V and J ends were trimmed by 7 bases and 1 base, with 13 bases remaining between them. The CDR3 has 14 amino acids. The source of this sequence is a middle-aged man with head and neck cancer. The chain couples TRBV6-5 to TRBJ1-1, with D uncertain. The material sequenced was PBMCs. The DNA of the CDR3 is TGTGCCAGCACCCCCCCCTCAGGGAACACTGAAGCTTTCTTT. As protein: CASTPPSGNTEAFF.